This TCR beta chain emerged from a study of blood T cell repertoires in COVID-19. Across the whole study: Spain, Italy and the United States supplied samples that represented acute and convalescent COVID-19.

This clone was recorded a few times. Trimming took off 1 base at V and 0 bases at J, with 6 bases between the two ends. CDR3 length: 14 amino acids. CDR1 SNHLY and CDR2 FYNNEI come from the germline V gene. TCRdb keeps only in-frame clones here, not all; method: immunoSEQ multiplex PCR. Of about 170,000 clones listed, roughly 83% are singletons. Sequencing used peripheral blood. This receptor was identified in a man aged 18 to 30 with active or convalescent COVID-19. The chain links TRBV2 to TRBJ1-1; no clear D. The chain's CDR3 is CASSEGRMNTEAFF. The CDR3 DNA reads as TGTGCCAGCAGTGAAGGGCGGATGAACACTGAAGCTTTCTTT. The entire variable domain, with the rest obtained from reference TRBV2 and TRBJ1-1, is as follows: EPEVTQTPSHQVTQMGQEVILRCVPISNHLYFYWYRQILGQKVEFLVSFYNNEISEKSEIFDDQFSVERPDGSNFTLKIRSTKLEDSAMYFCASSEGRMNTEAFFGQGTRLTVV.